This TCR beta chain was identified in a study of T cells in Graves' hyperthyroidism and ophthalmopathy. The CDR3 is 14 residues long. J gave up 9 bases and V 4 bases, and 6 bases lay outside the gene matches. The germline gives CDR1 SGHRS, CDR2 YFSETQ. Using RNA transcripts as the source, TCR beta CDR3 regions were amplified. TCR CDR3 underwent first-round RT-PCR with the HTBI primer set. TCRdb called the multiplex PCR reads again in MiXCR, with one record for every CDR3 protein. The top ten hold about 40% of the sample, which has some 270,000 distinct CDR3 sequences, approximately 25% seen once. This clonotype was counted ten times or more.

Sequences were obtained from blood. The receptor comes from a woman aged 40 to 55 with Graves' ophthalmopathy. This sequence joins TRBV5-1 and TRBJ1-6; 8 bases are a match to TRBD1. As DNA, the CDR3 is TGCGCCAGCAGCCCGGACAGGGAGGCTTCACCCCTCCACTTT. The encoded protein is CASSPDREASPLHF.